The present TCR beta chain was sequenced within a study of a mutant IDH1 vaccine in newly diagnosed glioma. Turning to the study itself: Treated patients comprised roughly 60% males and around 38% females, mean age approximately 37 years. Study-wide results and limits: With respect to changes in top peripheral T cell clonotypes, pseudoprogression seemed unrelated.

About this clone itself: Its matching antigen is unknown.

In germline, CDR1 is LGHNT, CDR2 FRNRAP. CDR3 size: 13 residues. V gave up 6 bases and J gave up 7 bases; unmatched junction bases: 7. The method was immunoSEQ multiplex PCR; TCRdb's version includes in-frame clones alone and lacks a portion of them. The table shows approximately 52,000 clones, with about three quarters occurring only once. The time point denotes: baseline, week 1 (first vaccination visit). Treatment: pre-vaccination baseline after standard-of-care therapy. Each tumor in the donors was a new WHO grade 3 or 4 astrocytoma, IDH1-mutant and ATRX-lost. The receptor's source is a woman in her thirties or forties with glioma. This chain connects TRBV12-5 to TRBJ2-7; 9 positions agree with TRBD2. The sample in question was PBMCs, obtained from a glioma patient treated with radiotherapy, temozolomide or both. CDR3 sequence reads: CASGTGLAGEQYF. CDR3 bases: TGTGCTAGTGGGACGGGACTAGCAGGGGAGCAGTACTTC.